This T cell receptor (beta chain) was obtained from a study of graft-versus-host responses after intestinal transplantation. Study-wide context: Multivisceral, liver-intestinal, or isolated intestinal transplants were received by the recipients. Study-wide findings and caveats: Early post-transplant falls in HvG clones accompanied the peak levels of circulating GvH clones. There were GvH clones found in recipient marrow, and some of them appeared first in ileum or blood. Across patients carrying graft-donor T cell macrochimerism, allografts held high graft-versus-host to host-versus-graft clonal ratios.

TCRdb's copy holds only in-frame clones and misses some; the assay was immunoSEQ multiplex PCR. Counted here are 150,000 or so clones, around 90% occurring once; the ten biggest clones make up approximately 0.2%. The CDR3 covers 14 residues. Germline lookup yields CDR1 MNHEY and CDR2 SMNVEV (reference sequence). Germline trimming cut 9 bases from V and 4 bases from J; bases unmatched to any gene: 8. As for this clone: Its antigen is undetermined.

This clonotype was obtained from a human donor who received an intestinal transplant. The sample was unstimulated CD4+ T cells sorted from spleen or lymph node cells, taken before intestinal transplant. The chain links TRBV27 to TRBJ2-1; 8 positions agree with TRBD2. Written as DNA, the CDR3 is TGTGCCAGTGCGGGAGGCTGGTTGTACAATGAGCAGTTCTTC. This translates into CASAGGWLYNEQFF.